Listed below are T cell receptor beta chains from one sample, sequenced in a study of high-grade serous ovarian cancer treatment subgroups. Generated by immunoSEQ multiplex PCR, the TCRdb table keeps only in-frame clones and is missing some. This table holds around 20,000 clones, approximately 72% found once. Sequenced: tumor tissue. These TCRs come from a human donor with high-grade serous ovarian cancer. Both conserved end residues are part of each CDR3. The D gene is left open where the match is weak. Clone size is stated in some rows and not others, as once, few, many or a class when expanded.

j_gene | abundance | v_gene | d_gene | CDR3aa | CDR3nt
TRBJ2-5 | - | TRBV18 | - | CASSPPGGLETQYF | TGTGCCAGCTCACCACCAGGAGGGTTGGAGACCCAGTACTTC
TRBJ2-7 | - | TRBV19 | TRBD2 | CASSITAGDPYEQYF | TGTGCCAGTAGTATCACCGCGGGAGACCCCTACGAGCAGTACTTC
TRBJ2-1 | - | TRBV7-9 | TRBD2 | CASSYGTSGNSEQFF | TGTGCCAGCAGCTATGGGACTAGCGGGAATAGTGAGCAGTTCTTC
TRBJ2-2 | - | TRBV19 | - | CASSRNTGELFF | TGTGCCAGTAGTAGGAACACCGGGGAGCTGTTTTTT
TRBJ2-1 | few | TRBV4-3 | TRBD2 | CASSQGGAGDNEQFF | TGCGCCAGCAGCCAAGGGGGTGCGGGGGACAATGAGCAGTTCTTC
TRBJ2-6 | - | TRBV6-1 | - | CASTVTDSGANVLTF | TGTGCCAGCACCGTAACTGACTCTGGGGCCAACGTCCTGACTTTC
TRBJ2-7 | few | TRBV18 | TRBD2 | CASSPGEGRNEQYF | TGTGCCAGCTCACCAGGGGAGGGCAGGAACGAGCAGTACTTC
TRBJ2-1 | - | TRBV11-3 | TRBD1 | CASSSRTGGQFF | TGTGCCAGCAGCTCCAGGACAGGGGGGCAGTTCTTC
TRBJ1-4 | few | TRBV27 | TRBD1 | CASRSGGLALFF | TGTGCCAGCAGATCAGGGGGCCTTGCACTGTTTTTT
TRBJ2-1 | - | TRBV19 | TRBD2 | CASRSGGSSYNEQFF | TGTGCCAGTAGGAGTGGCGGGAGCTCCTACAATGAGCAGTTCTTC
TRBJ2-7 | - | TRBV19 | - | CAPRLVTQYF | TGTGCACCGCGTTTGGTAACGCAGTACTTC
TRBJ2-7 | - | TRBV7-2 | TRBD2 | CASSQGLAGGSYEQYF | TGTGCCAGCAGCCAGGGACTAGCGGGAGGGAGTTACGAGCAGTACTTC
TRBJ1-5 | - | TRBV7-3 | TRBD1 | CASSGYRDRGRIGNQPQHF | TGTGCCAGCAGCGGATATCGGGACAGGGGGAGGATAGGAAATCAGCCCCAGCATTTT
TRBJ1-2 | few | TRBV19 | - | CASSRSRDGDYGYTF | TGTGCCAGTAGTAGGTCTCGGGACGGGGACTATGGCTACACCTTC
TRBJ2-1 | - | TRBV5-1 | - | CASSLGRGDEQFF | TGCGCCAGCAGCTTGGGGCGGGGCGATGAGCAGTTCTTC
TRBJ1-2 | - | TRBV11-2 | TRBD1 | CASSLGPQGGNYGYTF | TGTGCCAGCAGCTTAGGCCCCCAGGGGGGAAACTATGGCTACACCTTC
TRBJ1-4 | - | TRBV7-9 | - | CASSPLPGLQVATNEKLFF | TGTGCCAGCAGCCCCCTCCCAGGGCTCCAAGTTGCAACTAATGAAAAACTGTTTTTT
TRBJ2-2 | - | TRBV6-4 | - | CASSDSRQGTGELFF | TGTGCCAGCAGTGACTCGAGGCAGGGGACCGGGGAGCTGTTTTTT
TRBJ1-2 | - | TRBV5-6 | - | CASSPVGVPGYTF | TGTGCCAGCAGCCCCGTCGGGGTACCTGGCTACACCTTC
TRBJ2-1 | - | TRBV19 | - | CASSSYSFSYNEQFF | TGTGCCAGTAGTTCGTACAGCTTCTCCTACAATGAGCAGTTCTTC
TRBJ2-5 | - | TRBV18 | - | CASSPPQRVYQETQYF | TGTGCCAGCTCACCTCCCCAGCGGGTATACCAAGAGACCCAGTACTTC
TRBJ2-2 | - | TRBV29-1 | - | CSVLSHTGELFF | TGCAGCGTCCTAAGTCACACCGGGGAGCTGTTTTTT
TRBJ1-5 | - | TRBV28 | - | CASNRLGDSSNQPQHF | TGTGCCAGCAACCGTCTAGGGGATTCTAGCAATCAGCCCCAGCATTTT
TRBJ1-2 | few | TRBV28 | TRBD1 | CASSSGTGKYTF | TGTGCCAGCAGTTCGGGGACAGGGAAGTACACCTTC
TRBJ2-2 | - | TRBV4-2 | TRBD2 | CASSQETSRTGELFF | TGTGCCAGCAGCCAAGAGACTAGCCGCACCGGGGAGCTGTTTTTT
TRBJ1-5 | - | TRBV25-1 | - | CASRGNQPQHF | TGTGCCAGCAGGGGCAATCAGCCCCAGCATTTT
TRBJ1-2 | - | TRBV19 | TRBD1 | CASRPLVSTGEGGYTF | TGTGCCAGTAGGCCCCTTGTGTCGACAGGGGAAGGTGGCTACACCTTC
TRBJ2-1 | - | TRBV11-2 | - | CASSLDGDYNEQFF | TGTGCCAGCAGCTTAGACGGGGACTACAATGAGCAGTTCTTC